These 28 T cell receptor beta chains came from one sample sequenced in a study of regulatory T cells. General study points: Hydrophobic residues at CDR3 positions 6 and 7 were enriched in conventional CD4+ T cells of CD3G-deficient patients.

Their target antigens are unknown. The primer mix had 52 TRBV and 13 TRBJ primers. Generated by immunoSEQ multiplex PCR, the TCRdb table keeps only in-frame clones and is missing some. This sample has 25,000 to 30,000 clones, with around 90% found just once. Sequences were obtained from conventional CD4+ T cells sorted from blood. All receptors derive from a person aged 18-35 years with CD3G deficiency.

The chain employs TRBV28 and TRBJ2-3; D is ambiguous. This CDR3 is 11 amino acids long. V lost 4 bases and J 6 bases, leaving 5 bases between the germline ends. Looked up from germline, CDR1 is MDHEN and CDR2 is SYDVKM. The CDR3 nucleotides read TGTGCCAGCAGTTCGAGGGATACGCAGTATTTT. As protein: CASSSRDTQYF.

This chain uses TRBV6-1 with TRBJ1-2; possible D gene TRBD1, 5 bases. Trimming took off 3 bases at V and 5 bases at J, with 16 bases between the two ends. Per the germline V gene, CDR1 is MNHNS and CDR2 is SASEGT. The CDR3 contains 15 residues. This chain's CDR3 is CASSDLIKGPYGYTF. The CDR3 region has the DNA TGTGCCAGCAGTGATTTGATCAAGGGGCCATATGGCTACACCTTC.

This clone was found a few times. The gene calls are TRBV10-1 and TRBJ1-4, with 7 bases identical to TRBD1. V lost 6 bases to trimming and J lost 5 bases; unmatched junction nucleotides: 9. The CDR3 spans 15 residues. Germline V gene data show CDR1 as WNHNN and CDR2 as SYGVQD (reference sequence). Written as DNA, the CDR3 is TGCGCCAGCAGGGGGCCGGGACAGCAGAATGAAAAACTGTTTTTT. It codes for CASRGPGQQNEKLFF.

V is TRBV11-2 and J is TRBJ1-1; TRBD1 aligns across 9 bases. Per the germline V gene, CDR1 is SGHAT and CDR2 is FQNNGV. V lost 5 bases, J lost 5 bases, and 3 bases stayed unmatched. The CDR3 consists of 13 residues. This CDR3 reads CASSHRGRTEAFF. The CDR3, as DNA: TGTGCCAGCAGCCACAGGGGGCGAACTGAAGCTTTCTTT.

CDR3 coding DNA: TGTGCCAGCAGTGAACCGCTTACTAGCGGACTCCCTAGGGAGCAGTACGTC. Its translation is CASSEPLTSGLPREQYV. V is TRBV6-1 and J is TRBJ2-7, with 8 bases fitting TRBD2. V was pared by 2 bases and J by 7 bases, with 16 bases of the junction left unmatched. The CDR3 contains 17 residues. CDR1 and CDR2 from the germline V gene are MNHNS and SASEGT.

The chain combines TRBV7-9 with TRBJ2-1; 7 bases agree with TRBD2. The germline V gene has CDR1 SEHNR and CDR2 FQNEAQ (reference sequence). The CDR3 runs to 15 residues. Trimming took 5 bases from V and 3 from J; bases not matched to a gene: 7. The CDR3 region has the DNA TGTGCCAGCAGCAACCTAGCGGAGAACTACAATGAGCAGTTCTTC. Residues: CASSNLAENYNEQFF.

J is TRBJ1-1 and V is TRBV27; D is possibly TRBD1 (5 bases). The V and J ends lost 2 bases and 4 bases respectively, with 11 bases between them. In germline, CDR1 is MNHEY, CDR2 SMNVEV (reference sequence). CDR3 length: 14 residues. CDR3 region: CASSLRGVGTEAFF. The CDR3 DNA is TGTGCCAGCAGTTTACGGGGGGTTGGCACTGAAGCTTTCTTT.

V gene TRBV10-3 combines with J gene TRBJ2-3, with D unresolved. Trimming stripped 9 bases from V and 3 bases from J, with 7 bases between. Germline-derived CDR1 and CDR2 are ENHRY and SYGVKD. The CDR3 spans 11 residues. The CDR3, as DNA: TGTGCCATTTCTAAGACAGATACGCAGTATTTT. It codes for CAISKTDTQYF.

The rearrangement uses TRBV29-1 and TRBJ1-1; D is unclear. V shed 1 base and J shed 8 bases, with 5 bases lying between them. The CDR3 is 10 residues long. Germline-derived CDR1 and CDR2 are SQVTM and ANQGSEA. CDR3 amino acids: CSVEGREAFF. CDR3 DNA sequence: TGCAGCGTTGAAGGGAGAGAAGCTTTCTTT.

The rearrangement links TRBV28 to TRBJ2-7; D gene unclear. The CDR3 is 13 residues long. Germline CDR1 and CDR2: MDHEN and SYDVKM. V was pared by 2 bases and J by 1 base, with 6 bases between. CDR3 loop: CASSLGQSYEQYF. For the CDR3, the DNA is TGTGCCAGCAGTTTAGGCCAATCCTACGAGCAGTACTTC.

The J gene is TRBJ2-2, the V gene TRBV5-1, with D perhaps TRBD2 (7 bases). V was shortened by 0 bases and J by 4 bases, with 10 bases between the two germline ends. The CDR3 extends over 15 amino acids. Germline assignment: CDR1 SGHRS and CDR2 YFSETQ. The CDR3 DNA sequence: TGCGCCAGCAGCTTGGCCCGGGGGGCCACCGGGGAGCTGTTTTTT. It is translated as CASSLARGATGELFF.

J is TRBJ2-5 and V is TRBV19; TRBD1 is a possible D gene (6 bases). There are 13 residues in the CDR3. Trimming stripped 6 bases from V and 5 bases from J, with 13 bases between. Germline V gene sequence: CDR1 LNHDA, CDR2 SQIVND (reference sequence). The CDR3 DNA follows: TGTGCCAGTAGCCCTCAGGGGTCGGAGACCCAGTACTTC. Translation: CASSPQGSETQYF.

CDR3: CASGLVLGTGANVLTF. The CDR3 region has the DNA TGTGCTAGTGGTTTGGTACTAGGTACAGGGGCCAACGTCCTGACTTTC. V and J are TRBV12-5 and TRBJ2-6; weak D call: TRBD2 (5 bases). The germline gives CDR1 LGHNT, CDR2 FRNRAP. The CDR3 contains 16 residues. Between the trimmed V and J ends, which lost 0 bases and 4 bases, there was a span of 10 bases. The full variable domain, rest sourced from reference TRBV12-5 and TRBJ2-6, is DARVTQTPRHKVTEMGQEVTMRCQPILGHNTVFWYRQTMMQGLELLAYFRNRAPLDDSGMPKDRFSAEMPDATLATLKIQPSEPRDSAVYFCASGLVLGTGANVLTFGAGSRLTVL.

This chain uses TRBV30 with TRBJ1-4, with D perhaps TRBD1 (6 bases). Trimming left V 5 bases short and J 8 bases short, with 18 bases between. CDR1 is GTSNPN, CDR2 SVGIG, per germline (reference sequence). The CDR3 consists of 14 residues. The CDR3 DNA reads as TGTGCCTGGGCCGTAGGGGGGAAGGACGAAAAACTGTTTTTT. Protein sequence: CAWAVGGKDEKLFF.

J is TRBJ1-5 and V is TRBV4-3; possible D gene TRBD1, 5 bases. Germline V CDR1 and CDR2: LGHNA, YSLEER. There are 14 residues in the CDR3. V was clipped by 4 bases and J by 4 bases, with 11 bases between them. The CDR3 is CASSPTVRNQPQHF. CDR3 sequence (DNA): TGCGCCAGCAGCCCGACAGTTCGAAATCAGCCCCAGCATTTT.

This sequence joins TRBV23-1 and TRBJ2-7; weak D call: TRBD2 (6 bases). TRBV23-1 qualifies as an ORF whose function is uncertain. The V end was cut by 7 bases, the J end by 4 bases, with 23 bases between. The CDR3 runs 16 residues. CDR3 in amino acids: CASISRRDRRGYEQYF. The DNA of the CDR3 is TGCGCCAGCATATCGAGGAGGGACCGACGAGGGTACGAGCAGTACTTC.

The rearrangement links TRBV6-1 to TRBJ2-2; D gene unclear. V lost 5 bases and J 6 bases, leaving 10 bases between the germline ends. This CDR3 is built from 13 residues. Germline V gene sequence: CDR1 MNHNS, CDR2 SASEGT. The CDR3 DNA follows: TGTGCCAGCAGTCCCATCATTGCCGGGGAGCTGTTTTTT. It encodes CASSPIIAGELFF.

The rearrangement links TRBV7-8 to TRBJ2-7; 7 bases align to TRBD2. V dropped 5 bases and J dropped 0; count of bases not matched to a gene: 7. The CDR3 totals 15 residues. Germline V gene lookup returns CDR1 SGHVS and CDR2 FQNEAQ. CDR3 DNA sequence: TGTGCCAGCAGCGAAAATAGCGGGCCCTCCTACGAGCAGTACTTC. Its translation is CASSENSGPSYEQYF.

The chain uses TRBV4-1 and TRBJ2-2, with D perhaps matching TRBD2 (6 bases). CDR3 size: 17 residues. The V and J ends lost 3 bases and 4 bases respectively, with 18 bases between them. Germline CDR1 MGHRA, CDR2 YSYEKL. The chain's CDR3 is CASSHGGGELSTGELFF. The CDR3 DNA reads TGCGCCAGCAGCCATGGCGGCGGGGAATTGTCCACCGGGGAGCTGTTTTTT.

The rearrangement uses TRBV28 and TRBJ1-5; 7 bases are a match to TRBD1. Germline V CDR1 and CDR2: MDHEN, SYDVKM. The CDR3 runs to 14 residues. Germline trimming cut 5 bases from V and 4 bases from J; bases unmatched to any gene: 5. CDR3 region: CASSIAGGNQPQHF. CDR3 in DNA: TGTGCCAGCAGTATCGCAGGGGGAAATCAGCCCCAGCATTTT. Variable domain in full (rest from reference TRBV28 and TRBJ1-5): DVKVTQSSRYLVKRTGEKVFLECVQDMDHENMFWYRQDPGLGLRLIYFSYDVKMKEKGDIPEGYSVSREKKERFSLILESASTNQTSMYLCASSIAGGNQPQHFGDGTRLSIL.

The CDR3 here is CASSPTGSFLSGANVLTF. The CDR3 coding sequence is TGCGCCAGCAGCCCGACGGGTAGCTTTCTCTCTGGGGCCAACGTCCTGACTTTC. This chain uses TRBV5-1 with TRBJ2-6; D is undetermined. Trimming cost V 4 bases and J 0 bases, with 17 bases left between them. This CDR3 comprises 18 residues. The germline CDR1 and CDR2 sequences are SGHRS and YFSETQ.

A single count supports this clone. The chain links TRBV5-1 to TRBJ1-3; the D gene is possibly TRBD1 (5 bases). This CDR3 is 16 amino acids long. V was pared by 3 bases and J by 1 base, with 14 bases between. CDR1 and CDR2 (germline): SGHRS, YFSETQ. CDR3 sequence (DNA): TGCGCCAGCAGCTCGGGCCGGGACGGGTCTGGAAACACCATATATTTT. It encodes CASSSGRDGSGNTIYF.

The V gene is TRBV11-2, the J gene TRBJ2-1; D is ambiguous. The CDR3 is made up of 13 amino acids. Germline V CDR1 and CDR2: SGHAT, FQNNGV. V was pared by 5 bases and J by 7 bases, with 12 bases between. The CDR3 is CASSPDWANEQFF. CDR3 DNA sequence: TGTGCCAGCAGCCCTGACTGGGCGAATGAGCAGTTCTTC.

The V and J genes are TRBV28 and TRBJ1-5; 8 nucleotides align to TRBD1. The CDR3 runs 16 residues. CDR1 and CDR2 from the germline V gene are MDHEN and SYDVKM. V lost 3 bases, J lost 4 bases, and 8 bases stayed unmatched. The CDR3 region has the DNA TGTGCCAGCAGTTTTCAGACAGGGGTCGGGAATCAGCCCCAGCATTTT. Amino acid sequence: CASSFQTGVGNQPQHF.

The chain combines TRBV15 with TRBJ1-1; no definite D call. V lost 5 bases, J lost 1 base, and 14 bases lay in between. Per the germline V gene, CDR1 is LNHNV and CDR2 is YYDKDF (reference sequence). This CDR3 has 15 residues. The CDR3 region is CATSLLTGGNTEAFF. In nucleotides, the CDR3 is TGTGCCACCAGCCTCCTCACCGGCGGGAACACTGAAGCTTTCTTT.

The rearrangement links TRBV2 to TRBJ1-2; the D is unclear. Germline V gene sequence: CDR1 SNHLY, CDR2 FYNNEI. This CDR3 is built from 14 residues. Trimming removed 6 bases at V and 4 bases at J, with 15 bases between. The CDR3 DNA reads as TGTGCCAGCAGATTAAAGGACGGGTTCTATGGCTACACCTTC. Protein product: CASRLKDGFYGYTF.

The J gene is TRBJ2-6, the V gene TRBV6-1, with D maybe TRBD1 (6 bases). Between the trimmed V and J ends, which lost 1 base and 2 bases, there was a span of 6 bases. Germline-derived CDR1 and CDR2 are MNHNS and SASEGT. The CDR3 covers 15 residues. CDR3 DNA sequence: TGTGCCAGCAGTGAAGACAGGGCTGGGGCCAACGTCCTGACTTTC. Translated: CASSEDRAGANVLTF.

This rearrangement joins TRBV18 to TRBJ1-5; the match to TRBD1 covers 8 bases. Germline lookup yields CDR1 KGHSH and CDR2 LQKENI. This CDR3 region has 18 residues. The ends lost 6 bases at V and 2 bases at J; junction bases unmatched: 15. This CDR3 is CASSRGQGRPGGNQPQHF. In nucleotides, the CDR3 is TGTGCCAGCTCCCGCGGACAGGGACGCCCTGGTGGCAATCAGCCCCAGCATTTT.